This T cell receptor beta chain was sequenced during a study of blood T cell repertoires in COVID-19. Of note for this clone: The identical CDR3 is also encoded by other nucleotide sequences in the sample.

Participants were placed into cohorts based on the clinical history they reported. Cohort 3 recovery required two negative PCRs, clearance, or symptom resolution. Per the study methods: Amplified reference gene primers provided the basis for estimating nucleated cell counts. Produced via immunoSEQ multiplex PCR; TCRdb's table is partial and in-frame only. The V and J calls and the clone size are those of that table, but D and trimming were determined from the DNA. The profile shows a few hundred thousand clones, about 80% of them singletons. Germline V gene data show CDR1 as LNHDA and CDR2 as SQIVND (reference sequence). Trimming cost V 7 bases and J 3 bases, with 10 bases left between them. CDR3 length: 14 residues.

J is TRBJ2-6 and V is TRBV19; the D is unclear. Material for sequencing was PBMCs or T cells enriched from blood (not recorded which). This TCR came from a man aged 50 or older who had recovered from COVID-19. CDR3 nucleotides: TGTGCCAGTACCCGTTCGGGTGGGGCCAACGTCCTGACTTTC. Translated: CASTRSGGANVLTF.